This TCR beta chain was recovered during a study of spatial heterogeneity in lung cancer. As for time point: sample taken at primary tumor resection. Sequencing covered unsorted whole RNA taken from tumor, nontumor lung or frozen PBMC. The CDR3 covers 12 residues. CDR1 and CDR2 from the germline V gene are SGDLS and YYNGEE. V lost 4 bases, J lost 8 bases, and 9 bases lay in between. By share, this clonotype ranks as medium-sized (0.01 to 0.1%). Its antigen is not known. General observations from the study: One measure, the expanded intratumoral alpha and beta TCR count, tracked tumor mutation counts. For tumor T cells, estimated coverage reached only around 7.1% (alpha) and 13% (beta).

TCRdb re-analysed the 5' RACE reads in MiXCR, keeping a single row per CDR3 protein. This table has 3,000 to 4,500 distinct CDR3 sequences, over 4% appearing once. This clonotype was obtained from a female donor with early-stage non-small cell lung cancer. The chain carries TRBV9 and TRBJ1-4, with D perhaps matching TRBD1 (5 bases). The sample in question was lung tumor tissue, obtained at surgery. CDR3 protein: CASSRGEEKLFF. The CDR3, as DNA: TGTGCCAGCAGCCGGGGGGAGGAAAAACTGTTTTTT.